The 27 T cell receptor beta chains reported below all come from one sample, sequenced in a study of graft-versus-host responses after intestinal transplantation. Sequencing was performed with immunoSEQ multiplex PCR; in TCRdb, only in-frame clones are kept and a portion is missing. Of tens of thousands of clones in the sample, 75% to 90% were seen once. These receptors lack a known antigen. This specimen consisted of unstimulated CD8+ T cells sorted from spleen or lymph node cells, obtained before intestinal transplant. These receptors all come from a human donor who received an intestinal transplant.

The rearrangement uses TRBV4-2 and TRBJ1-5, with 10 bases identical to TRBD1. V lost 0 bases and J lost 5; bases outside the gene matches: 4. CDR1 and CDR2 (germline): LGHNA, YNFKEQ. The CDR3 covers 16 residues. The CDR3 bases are TGTGCCAGCAGCCAAGATTTGGGGACAGGGGATCAGCCCCAGCATTTT. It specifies CASSQDLGTGDQPQHF.

The CDR3 spells CASSSKGNGIEKLFF. The CDR3 bases are TGTGCCAGCAGCAGCAAGGGGAATGGGATTGAAAAACTGTTTTTT. The chain has TRBV7-6 and TRBJ1-4; the D gene is possibly TRBD1 (5 bases). This CDR3 region has 15 residues. The ends were cut back, 5 bases at V and 7 bases at J, with 17 bases in the middle. Germline V gene lookup returns CDR1 SGHVS and CDR2 FNYEAQ.

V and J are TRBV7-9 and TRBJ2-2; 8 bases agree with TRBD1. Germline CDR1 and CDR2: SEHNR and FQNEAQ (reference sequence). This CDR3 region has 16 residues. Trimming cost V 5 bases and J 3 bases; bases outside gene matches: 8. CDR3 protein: CASSGPGQAHTGELFF. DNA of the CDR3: TGTGCCAGCAGCGGACCGGGACAGGCCCACACCGGGGAGCTGTTTTTT. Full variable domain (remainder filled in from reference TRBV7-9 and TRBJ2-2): DTGVSQNPRHKITKRGQNVTFRCDPISEHNRLYWYRQTLGQGPEFLTYFQNEAQLEKSRLLSDRFSAERPKGSFSTLEIQRTEQGDSAMYLCASSGPGQAHTGELFFGEGSRLTVL.

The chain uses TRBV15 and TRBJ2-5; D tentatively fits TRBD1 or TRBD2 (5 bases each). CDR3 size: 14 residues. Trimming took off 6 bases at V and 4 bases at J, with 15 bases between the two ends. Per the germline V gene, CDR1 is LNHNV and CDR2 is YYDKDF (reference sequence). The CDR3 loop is CATRGRGTGETQYF. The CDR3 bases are TGTGCCACCAGGGGTCGAGGGACGGGAGAGACCCAGTACTTC.

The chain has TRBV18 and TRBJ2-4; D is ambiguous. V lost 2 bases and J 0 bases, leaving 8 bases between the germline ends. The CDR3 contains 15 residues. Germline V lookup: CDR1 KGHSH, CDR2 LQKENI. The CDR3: CASSPVRLAKNIQYF. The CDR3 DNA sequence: TGTGCCAGCTCACCAGTTAGACTAGCCAAAAACATTCAGTACTTC.

Written as DNA, the CDR3 is TGCAGCGTTGACGGACTAGCGGGTACCACCAGGGAGACCCAGTACTTC. It translates to CSVDGLAGTTRETQYF. The gene calls are TRBV29-1 and TRBJ2-5, with 11 bases lining up with TRBD2. CDR1 is SQVTM and CDR2 is ANQGSEA in the germline V gene. V shed 3 bases and J 5 bases; nucleotides not matched to a gene: 11. The CDR3 has 16 amino acids.

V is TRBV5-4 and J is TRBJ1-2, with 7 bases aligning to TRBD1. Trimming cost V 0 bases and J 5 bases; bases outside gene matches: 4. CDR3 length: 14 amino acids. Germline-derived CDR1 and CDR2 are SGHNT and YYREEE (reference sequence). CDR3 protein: CASSLDRGEYGYTF. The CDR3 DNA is TGTGCCAGCAGCTTGGACAGGGGAGAATATGGCTACACCTTC.

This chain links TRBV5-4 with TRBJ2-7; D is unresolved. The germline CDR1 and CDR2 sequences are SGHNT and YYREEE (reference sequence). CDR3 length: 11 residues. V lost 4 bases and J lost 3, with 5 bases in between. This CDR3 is CASSIGYEQYF. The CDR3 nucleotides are TGTGCCAGCAGCATCGGCTACGAGCAGTACTTC.

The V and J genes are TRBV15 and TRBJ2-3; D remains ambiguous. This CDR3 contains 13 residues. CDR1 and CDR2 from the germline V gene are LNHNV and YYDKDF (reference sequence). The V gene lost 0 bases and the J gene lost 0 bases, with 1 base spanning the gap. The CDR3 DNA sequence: TGTGCCACCAGCAGAGAGAGCACAGATACGCAGTATTTT. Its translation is CATSRESTDTQYF.

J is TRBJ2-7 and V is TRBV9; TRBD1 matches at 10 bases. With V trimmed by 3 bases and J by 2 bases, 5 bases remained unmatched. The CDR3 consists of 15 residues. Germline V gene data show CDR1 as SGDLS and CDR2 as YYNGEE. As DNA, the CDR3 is TGTGCCAGCAGCGGGGACAGGGGAGGCCCCTACGAGCAGTACTTC. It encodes CASSGDRGGPYEQYF.

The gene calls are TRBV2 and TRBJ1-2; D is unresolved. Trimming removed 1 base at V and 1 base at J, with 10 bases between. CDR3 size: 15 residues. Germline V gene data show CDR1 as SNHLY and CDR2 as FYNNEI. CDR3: CASSEGNAFNYGYTF. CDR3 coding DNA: TGTGCCAGCAGTGAAGGGAATGCTTTTAACTATGGCTACACCTTC.

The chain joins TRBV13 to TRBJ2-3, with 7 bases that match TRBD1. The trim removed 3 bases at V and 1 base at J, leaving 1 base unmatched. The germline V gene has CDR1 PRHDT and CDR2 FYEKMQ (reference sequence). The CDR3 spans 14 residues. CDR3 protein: CASSFGTGTDTQYF. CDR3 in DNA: TGTGCCAGCAGCTTCGGGACAGGCACAGATACGCAGTATTTT.

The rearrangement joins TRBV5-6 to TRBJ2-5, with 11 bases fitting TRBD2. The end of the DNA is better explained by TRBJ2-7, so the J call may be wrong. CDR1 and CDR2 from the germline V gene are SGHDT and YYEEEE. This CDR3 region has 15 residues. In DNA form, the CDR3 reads TGTGCCAGCAGCTTGGCCGTTAGCGGGGGGGACGAGCAGTACTTC. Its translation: CASSLAVSGGDEQYF.

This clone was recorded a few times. The CDR3 region has the DNA TGTGCCAGCAGTTCCGCCTGGGGCACTGAAGCTTTCTTT. It translates to CASSSAWGTEAFF. The V call is TRBV6-6, the J call TRBJ1-1, with unresolved D. V was cut by 4 bases and J by 4 bases, with 10 bases left in between. The CDR3 totals 13 residues. CDR1 is MNHNY, CDR2 SVGAGI, per germline (reference sequence).

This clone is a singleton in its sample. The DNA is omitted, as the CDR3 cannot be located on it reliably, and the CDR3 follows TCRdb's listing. This chain's CDR3 is CASSSVGQGTPPVHF. The chain combines TRBV6-6 with TRBJ1-6; TRBD1, the D gene given by the table, was not confirmed from the DNA. Germline V gene data show CDR1 as MNHNY and CDR2 as SVGAGI (reference sequence). A total of 15 residues make up the CDR3, ends included.

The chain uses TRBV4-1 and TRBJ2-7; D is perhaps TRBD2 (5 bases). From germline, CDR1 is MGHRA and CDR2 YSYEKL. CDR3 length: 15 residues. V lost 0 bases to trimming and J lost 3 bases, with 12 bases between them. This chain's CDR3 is CASSQDSGLNYEQYF. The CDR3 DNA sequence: TGCGCCAGCAGCCAAGATTCGGGGTTGAACTACGAGCAGTACTTC.

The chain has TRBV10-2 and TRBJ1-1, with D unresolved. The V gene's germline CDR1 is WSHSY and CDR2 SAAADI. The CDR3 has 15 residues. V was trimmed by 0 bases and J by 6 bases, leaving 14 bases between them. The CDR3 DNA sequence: TGCGCCAGCAGTGAGTCAAGAGGGCAGCTGGCTGAAGCTTTCTTT. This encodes CASSESRGQLAEAFF.

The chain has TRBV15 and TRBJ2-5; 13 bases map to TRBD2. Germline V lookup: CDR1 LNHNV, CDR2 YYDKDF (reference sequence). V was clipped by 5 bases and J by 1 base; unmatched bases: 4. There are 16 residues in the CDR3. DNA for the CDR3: TGTGCCACCAGCCGGACTAGCGGGGGACTCCAAGAGACCCAGTACTTC. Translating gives CATSRTSGGLQETQYF. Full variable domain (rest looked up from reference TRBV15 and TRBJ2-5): DAMVIQNPRYQVTQFGKPVTLSCSQTLNHNVMYWYQQKSSQAPKLLFHYYDKDFNNEADTPDNFQSRRPNTSFCFLDIRSPGLGDTAMYLCATSRTSGGLQETQYFGPGTRLLVL.

The CDR3 coding sequence is TGTGCCAGCAGCGTAGCCATTGGGACAGGGTACGAGCAGTACTTC. It codes for CASSVAIGTGYEQYF. The V call is TRBV9, the J call TRBJ2-7; 9 bases line up with TRBD1. This CDR3 contains 15 residues. V trimming: 0 bases; J trimming: 4 bases; junction bases outside the gene matches: 5. CDR1 is SGDLS and CDR2 is YYNGEE in the germline V gene.

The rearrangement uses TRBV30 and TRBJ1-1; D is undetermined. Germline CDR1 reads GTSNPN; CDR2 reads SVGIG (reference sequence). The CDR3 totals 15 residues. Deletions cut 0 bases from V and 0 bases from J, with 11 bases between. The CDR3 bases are TGTGCCTGGAGTGTACGAAGGGTGTTGAACACTGAAGCTTTCTTT. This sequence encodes CAWSVRRVLNTEAFF.

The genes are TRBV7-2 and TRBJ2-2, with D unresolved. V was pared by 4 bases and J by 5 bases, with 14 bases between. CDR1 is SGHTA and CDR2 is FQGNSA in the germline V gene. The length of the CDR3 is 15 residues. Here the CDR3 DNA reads TGTGCCAGCAGCTCGACGACATTAGAAACCGGGGAGCTGTTTTTT. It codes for CASSSTTLETGELFF.

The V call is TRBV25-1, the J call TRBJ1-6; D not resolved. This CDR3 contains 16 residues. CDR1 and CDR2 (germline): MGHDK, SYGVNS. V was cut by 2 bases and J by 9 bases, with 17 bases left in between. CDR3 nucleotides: TGTGCCAGCAGTGAACCGGGCTTAGGATTTAGTTCACCCCTCCACTTT. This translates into CASSEPGLGFSSPLHF.

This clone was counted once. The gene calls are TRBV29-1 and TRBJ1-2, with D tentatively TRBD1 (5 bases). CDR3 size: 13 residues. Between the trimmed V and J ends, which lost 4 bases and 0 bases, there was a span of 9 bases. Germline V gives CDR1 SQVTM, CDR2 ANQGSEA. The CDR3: CSVAQGANYGYTF. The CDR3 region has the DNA TGCAGCGTTGCTCAGGGCGCTAACTATGGCTACACCTTC.

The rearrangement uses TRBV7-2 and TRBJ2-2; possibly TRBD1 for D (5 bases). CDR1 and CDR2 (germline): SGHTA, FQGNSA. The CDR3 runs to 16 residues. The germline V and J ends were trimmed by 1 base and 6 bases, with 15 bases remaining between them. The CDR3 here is CASSLDMGLAAGELFF. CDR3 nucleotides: TGTGCCAGCAGCTTAGATATGGGGCTGGCGGCCGGGGAGCTGTTTTTT.

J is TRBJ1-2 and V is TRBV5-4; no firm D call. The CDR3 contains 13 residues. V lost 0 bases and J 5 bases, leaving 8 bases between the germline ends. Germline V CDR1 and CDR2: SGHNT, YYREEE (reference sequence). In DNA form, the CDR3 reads TGTGCCAGCAGCTTGGTCACAGAATATGGCTACACCTTC. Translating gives CASSLVTEYGYTF.

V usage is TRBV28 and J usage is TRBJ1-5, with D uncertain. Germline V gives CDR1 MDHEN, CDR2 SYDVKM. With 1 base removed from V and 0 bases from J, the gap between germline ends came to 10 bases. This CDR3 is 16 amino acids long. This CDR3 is CASSLYGVYSNQPQHF. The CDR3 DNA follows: TGTGCCAGCAGTTTATACGGGGTTTATAGCAATCAGCCCCAGCATTTT.

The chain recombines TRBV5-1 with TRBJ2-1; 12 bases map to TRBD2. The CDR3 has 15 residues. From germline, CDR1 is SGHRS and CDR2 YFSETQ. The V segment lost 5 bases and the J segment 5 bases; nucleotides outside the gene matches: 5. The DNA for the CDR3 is TGCGCCAGCAGTTCGGGACTAGCGGGCAACAATGAGCAGTTCTTC. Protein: CASSSGLAGNNEQFF.